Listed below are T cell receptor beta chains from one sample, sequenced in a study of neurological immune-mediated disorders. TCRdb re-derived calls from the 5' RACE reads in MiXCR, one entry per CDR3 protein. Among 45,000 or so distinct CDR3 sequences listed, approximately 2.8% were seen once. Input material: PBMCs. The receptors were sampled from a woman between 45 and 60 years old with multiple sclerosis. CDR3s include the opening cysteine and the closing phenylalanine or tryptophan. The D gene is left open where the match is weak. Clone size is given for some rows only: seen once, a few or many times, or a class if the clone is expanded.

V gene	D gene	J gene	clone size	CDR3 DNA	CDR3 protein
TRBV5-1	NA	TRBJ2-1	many	TGCGCCAGCAGCCCACAGGGCGGTAACTACAATGAGCAGTTCTTC	CASSPQGGNYNEQFF
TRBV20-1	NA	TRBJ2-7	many	TGCAGTGCTAGAGCGTTTACACGTGAGCAGTACTTC	CSARAFTREQYF
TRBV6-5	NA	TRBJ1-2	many	TGTGCCAGCAGTTACGAGTCGGGGCTAAACTATGGCTACACCTTC	CASSYESGLNYGYTF
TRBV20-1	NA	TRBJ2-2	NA	TGCAGTGCTAGCCTACCGGCTAGCTCTAGTAGCGGGGAGCTGTTTTTT	CSASLPASSSSGELFF
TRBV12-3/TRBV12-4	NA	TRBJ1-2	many	TGTGCCAGCAGTTCCGGGCCACCGGAGGGTTATGGCTACACCTTC	CASSSGPPEGYGYTF
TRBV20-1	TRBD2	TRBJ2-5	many	TGCAGTGCTTATTCTAGCGGGGGTAGGGAGACCCAGTACTTC	CSAYSSGGRETQYF
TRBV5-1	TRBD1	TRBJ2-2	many	TGCGCCAGCAGCTTCTCGGGACAGGGGAACACCGGGGAGCTGTTTTTT	CASSFSGQGNTGELFF
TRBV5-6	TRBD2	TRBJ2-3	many	TGTGCCAGCAGCATCCCGGGACGGGTGAAGACTAGCGGGGGGTACGGAAATACGCAGTATTTT	CASSIPGRVKTSGGYGNTQYF
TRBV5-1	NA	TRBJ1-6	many	TGCGCCAGCAGCTTCTCGGGTCAAAATTCACCCCTCCACTTT	CASSFSGQNSPLHF
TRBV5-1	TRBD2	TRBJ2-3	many	TGCGCCAGCAGCTTGGGCGCACTAGCGTTGGGCACAGATACGCAGTATTTT	CASSLGALALGTDTQYF
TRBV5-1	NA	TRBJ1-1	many	TGCGCCAGCAGCTTGGCCACCCGAGGTGGGAACACTGAAGCTTTCTTT	CASSLATRGGNTEAFF
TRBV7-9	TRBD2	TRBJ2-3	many	TGTGCCAGCAGCTTAAAACTAGCGGGGGTAGATACGCAGTATTTT	CASSLKLAGVDTQYF
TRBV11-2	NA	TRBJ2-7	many	TGTGCCAGCAGCTTAGTCCCGTCCAGAGGGCGGCCTTACGGAGAGCAGTACTTC	CASSLVPSRGRPYGEQYF
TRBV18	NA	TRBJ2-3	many	TGTGCCAGCTCACCACCGTCTTTTGTTCGAACGCAGTATTTT	CASSPPSFVRTQYF
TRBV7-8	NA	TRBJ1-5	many	TGTGCCAGCAGCAGGCGGTCAGGTGGAAAGCCCCAGCATTTT	CASSRRSGGKPQHF
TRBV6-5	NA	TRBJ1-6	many	TGTGCCAGCAGGGGTGGGTCGAATAGCTCACCCCTCCACTTT	CASRGGSNSSPLHF
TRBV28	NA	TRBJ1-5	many	TGTGCCAGCAGTTTCGCTGGGGCAGAGTATCAGCCCCAGCATTTT	CASSFAGAEYQPQHF
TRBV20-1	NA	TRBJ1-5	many	TGCAGTGCTAGAGGAGGGGTGGGCAATCAGCCCCAGCATTTT	CSARGGVGNQPQHF
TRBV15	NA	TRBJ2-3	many	TGTGCCACCAGCAGAGACCCCCTGAACACAGATACGCAGTATTTT	CATSRDPLNTDTQYF
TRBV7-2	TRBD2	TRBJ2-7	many	TGTGCCAGCAGCTTAGTTGTGACTAGCGGGTTCGCCTACGAGCAGTACTTC	CASSLVVTSGFAYEQYF
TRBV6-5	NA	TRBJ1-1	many	TGTGCCAGCAGTTCCCGAGGGGGGAGGACTGAAGCTTTCTTT	CASSSRGGRTEAFF
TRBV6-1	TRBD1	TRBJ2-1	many	TGTGCCAGCAGCGAGGACAGGATCTACAATGAGCAGTTCTTC	CASSEDRIYNEQFF
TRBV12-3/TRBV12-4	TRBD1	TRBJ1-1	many	TGTGCCAGCAGGTGGACAGGGGGACTGAACACTGAAGCTTTCTTT	CASRWTGGLNTEAFF
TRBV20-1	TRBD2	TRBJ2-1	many	TGCAGTGCAAGCCGGACTAGCGGGAGGGCCAGGGAGCAGTTCTTC	CSASRTSGRAREQFF
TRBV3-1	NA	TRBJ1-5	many	TGTGCCAGCAGTCGGGACCCAGGGATCAATCAGCCCCAGCATTTT	CASSRDPGINQPQHF
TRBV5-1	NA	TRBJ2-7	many	TGCGCCAGCAGCTTGGTGCGGGGCCCCTACGAGCAGTACTTC	CASSLVRGPYEQYF
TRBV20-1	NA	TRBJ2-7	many	TGCAGTGCAGCGGGACAGGACTACGAGCAGTACTTC	CSAAGQDYEQYF
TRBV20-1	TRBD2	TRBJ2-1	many	TGCAGTGCTAGCCCAGCCGCGGGAGGATACAATGAGCAGTTCTTC	CSASPAAGGYNEQFF
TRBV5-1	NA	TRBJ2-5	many	TGCGCCAGCAGCCCAGGGGGGGCGGTGGAGACCCAGTACTTC	CASSPGGAVETQYF
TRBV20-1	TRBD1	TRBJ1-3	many	TGCAGTGCAGGGACAGGAACCTCTGGAAACACCATATATTTT	CSAGTGTSGNTIYF
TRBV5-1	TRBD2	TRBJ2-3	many	TGCGCCAGCAGCTTGGAAAGTTGGCGGGAGGGAACAGATACGCAGTATTTT	CASSLESWREGTDTQYF
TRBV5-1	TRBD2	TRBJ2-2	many	TGCGCCAGCAGCTTGAAAGCTAGCGGGGTTGGCACCGGGGAGCTGTTTTTT	CASSLKASGVGTGELFF
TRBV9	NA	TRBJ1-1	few	TGTGCCAGCAGCGTAGCAGGCATGAACACTGAAGCTTTCTTT	CASSVAGMNTEAFF
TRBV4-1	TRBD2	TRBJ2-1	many	TGCGCCAGCAGCCATGTAGCGGGGCCTTACAATGAGCAGTTCTTC	CASSHVAGPYNEQFF
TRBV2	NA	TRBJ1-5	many	TGTGCCAGCAGTGATACGGGGCTTAGCAATCAGCCCCAGCATTTT	CASSDTGLSNQPQHF
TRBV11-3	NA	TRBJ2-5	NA	TGTGCCAGCAGCTTAGTCGGTGGGGACGGCCAAGAGACCCAGTACTTC	CASSLVGGDGQETQYF
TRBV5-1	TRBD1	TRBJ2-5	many	TGCGCCAGCAGTTACTCCGGGACAGGGACAGAGACCCAGTACTTC	CASSYSGTGTETQYF